This is a list of T cell receptor beta chains from one sample in a study of CD8 T cells in Susac syndrome. TCRdb ran MiXCR on the immunoSEQ multiplex PCR reads and lists one entry per CDR3 protein. The sample yields over 350,000 distinct CDR3 sequences, roughly 85% seen once. Input material: CD8+ T cells from PBMCs. The origin of the receptors is a human donor with multiple sclerosis. Both conserved end residues are part of each CDR3. Each record gives: clone size, V gene, CDR3 protein. Size tells how often a clone was seen (once, few, many) or the class of an expanded clone, and some rows leave it out.

few,TRBV12-3/TRBV12-4,CASSFSGGLYEQYF
-,TRBV19,CASSTPGHTYEQYF
-,TRBV23-1,CASSQNRGRIYGYTF
-,TRBV13,CASRAGSSGYTF
-,TRBV15,CATSSGLGWNEQFF
-,TRBV5-4,CASSFRGGAPGAFF
-,TRBV5-1,CASSSGTGPAYEQYF
-,TRBV5-1,CASSLGTLEGQPQHF
-,TRBV29-1,CSVEGPGQDSYNEQFF
-,TRBV14,CASSQVATGNYGYTF
-,TRBV10-3,CAASGTGVNEQFF
-,TRBV27,CASSVLQGAMGYTF
-,TRBV27,CASSLASGRARNEQFF
-,TRBV27,CASSLAPGSNEQFF
-,TRBV27,CGSGEGPGELFF
-,TRBV5-4,CASSPSGRHEQYF
once,TRBV11-2,CASTPKGLSVTNPDYNEQFF
-,TRBV11-1,CASSPVKGAGDPNSSGNTIYF
-,TRBV5-1,CASSLEASGGEQYF
-,TRBV28,CASSQTGTGYGYTF
-,TRBV20-1,CSAQSSYEQYF
-,TRBV5-1,CASSYRTGGEDYEQYF